This T cell receptor (beta chain) was captured by sequencing in a study of cytomegalovirus exposure and HLA in healthy donors. V was trimmed by 0 bases and J by 1 base, leaving 15 bases between them. The germline CDR1 and CDR2 sequences are SQVTM and ANQGSEA. The CDR3 has 16 amino acids. Study-level results: The CMV antigen specificity of a few CMV-associated chains was confirmed through in vitro analysis.

The primer mix had 60 Vbeta and 13 Jbeta primers. Clones were read by immunoSEQ multiplex PCR, and TCRdb kept only the in-frame ones, dropping some. The data show 150,000 or so clones, 80% to 90% seen once. To note about this clone: Antigen specificity is unknown.

Sequencing was performed on PBMCs. This receptor was obtained from a man in his late teens or twenties in good health and CMV-seropositive. The chain has TRBV29-1 and TRBJ1-1; D perhaps matches TRBD1 (5 bases). The CDR3 DNA reads as TGCAGCGTTGAAGATCGGGGGAGGGTGGGGAACACTGAAGCTTTCTTT. Translated, it gives CSVEDRGRVGNTEAFF.